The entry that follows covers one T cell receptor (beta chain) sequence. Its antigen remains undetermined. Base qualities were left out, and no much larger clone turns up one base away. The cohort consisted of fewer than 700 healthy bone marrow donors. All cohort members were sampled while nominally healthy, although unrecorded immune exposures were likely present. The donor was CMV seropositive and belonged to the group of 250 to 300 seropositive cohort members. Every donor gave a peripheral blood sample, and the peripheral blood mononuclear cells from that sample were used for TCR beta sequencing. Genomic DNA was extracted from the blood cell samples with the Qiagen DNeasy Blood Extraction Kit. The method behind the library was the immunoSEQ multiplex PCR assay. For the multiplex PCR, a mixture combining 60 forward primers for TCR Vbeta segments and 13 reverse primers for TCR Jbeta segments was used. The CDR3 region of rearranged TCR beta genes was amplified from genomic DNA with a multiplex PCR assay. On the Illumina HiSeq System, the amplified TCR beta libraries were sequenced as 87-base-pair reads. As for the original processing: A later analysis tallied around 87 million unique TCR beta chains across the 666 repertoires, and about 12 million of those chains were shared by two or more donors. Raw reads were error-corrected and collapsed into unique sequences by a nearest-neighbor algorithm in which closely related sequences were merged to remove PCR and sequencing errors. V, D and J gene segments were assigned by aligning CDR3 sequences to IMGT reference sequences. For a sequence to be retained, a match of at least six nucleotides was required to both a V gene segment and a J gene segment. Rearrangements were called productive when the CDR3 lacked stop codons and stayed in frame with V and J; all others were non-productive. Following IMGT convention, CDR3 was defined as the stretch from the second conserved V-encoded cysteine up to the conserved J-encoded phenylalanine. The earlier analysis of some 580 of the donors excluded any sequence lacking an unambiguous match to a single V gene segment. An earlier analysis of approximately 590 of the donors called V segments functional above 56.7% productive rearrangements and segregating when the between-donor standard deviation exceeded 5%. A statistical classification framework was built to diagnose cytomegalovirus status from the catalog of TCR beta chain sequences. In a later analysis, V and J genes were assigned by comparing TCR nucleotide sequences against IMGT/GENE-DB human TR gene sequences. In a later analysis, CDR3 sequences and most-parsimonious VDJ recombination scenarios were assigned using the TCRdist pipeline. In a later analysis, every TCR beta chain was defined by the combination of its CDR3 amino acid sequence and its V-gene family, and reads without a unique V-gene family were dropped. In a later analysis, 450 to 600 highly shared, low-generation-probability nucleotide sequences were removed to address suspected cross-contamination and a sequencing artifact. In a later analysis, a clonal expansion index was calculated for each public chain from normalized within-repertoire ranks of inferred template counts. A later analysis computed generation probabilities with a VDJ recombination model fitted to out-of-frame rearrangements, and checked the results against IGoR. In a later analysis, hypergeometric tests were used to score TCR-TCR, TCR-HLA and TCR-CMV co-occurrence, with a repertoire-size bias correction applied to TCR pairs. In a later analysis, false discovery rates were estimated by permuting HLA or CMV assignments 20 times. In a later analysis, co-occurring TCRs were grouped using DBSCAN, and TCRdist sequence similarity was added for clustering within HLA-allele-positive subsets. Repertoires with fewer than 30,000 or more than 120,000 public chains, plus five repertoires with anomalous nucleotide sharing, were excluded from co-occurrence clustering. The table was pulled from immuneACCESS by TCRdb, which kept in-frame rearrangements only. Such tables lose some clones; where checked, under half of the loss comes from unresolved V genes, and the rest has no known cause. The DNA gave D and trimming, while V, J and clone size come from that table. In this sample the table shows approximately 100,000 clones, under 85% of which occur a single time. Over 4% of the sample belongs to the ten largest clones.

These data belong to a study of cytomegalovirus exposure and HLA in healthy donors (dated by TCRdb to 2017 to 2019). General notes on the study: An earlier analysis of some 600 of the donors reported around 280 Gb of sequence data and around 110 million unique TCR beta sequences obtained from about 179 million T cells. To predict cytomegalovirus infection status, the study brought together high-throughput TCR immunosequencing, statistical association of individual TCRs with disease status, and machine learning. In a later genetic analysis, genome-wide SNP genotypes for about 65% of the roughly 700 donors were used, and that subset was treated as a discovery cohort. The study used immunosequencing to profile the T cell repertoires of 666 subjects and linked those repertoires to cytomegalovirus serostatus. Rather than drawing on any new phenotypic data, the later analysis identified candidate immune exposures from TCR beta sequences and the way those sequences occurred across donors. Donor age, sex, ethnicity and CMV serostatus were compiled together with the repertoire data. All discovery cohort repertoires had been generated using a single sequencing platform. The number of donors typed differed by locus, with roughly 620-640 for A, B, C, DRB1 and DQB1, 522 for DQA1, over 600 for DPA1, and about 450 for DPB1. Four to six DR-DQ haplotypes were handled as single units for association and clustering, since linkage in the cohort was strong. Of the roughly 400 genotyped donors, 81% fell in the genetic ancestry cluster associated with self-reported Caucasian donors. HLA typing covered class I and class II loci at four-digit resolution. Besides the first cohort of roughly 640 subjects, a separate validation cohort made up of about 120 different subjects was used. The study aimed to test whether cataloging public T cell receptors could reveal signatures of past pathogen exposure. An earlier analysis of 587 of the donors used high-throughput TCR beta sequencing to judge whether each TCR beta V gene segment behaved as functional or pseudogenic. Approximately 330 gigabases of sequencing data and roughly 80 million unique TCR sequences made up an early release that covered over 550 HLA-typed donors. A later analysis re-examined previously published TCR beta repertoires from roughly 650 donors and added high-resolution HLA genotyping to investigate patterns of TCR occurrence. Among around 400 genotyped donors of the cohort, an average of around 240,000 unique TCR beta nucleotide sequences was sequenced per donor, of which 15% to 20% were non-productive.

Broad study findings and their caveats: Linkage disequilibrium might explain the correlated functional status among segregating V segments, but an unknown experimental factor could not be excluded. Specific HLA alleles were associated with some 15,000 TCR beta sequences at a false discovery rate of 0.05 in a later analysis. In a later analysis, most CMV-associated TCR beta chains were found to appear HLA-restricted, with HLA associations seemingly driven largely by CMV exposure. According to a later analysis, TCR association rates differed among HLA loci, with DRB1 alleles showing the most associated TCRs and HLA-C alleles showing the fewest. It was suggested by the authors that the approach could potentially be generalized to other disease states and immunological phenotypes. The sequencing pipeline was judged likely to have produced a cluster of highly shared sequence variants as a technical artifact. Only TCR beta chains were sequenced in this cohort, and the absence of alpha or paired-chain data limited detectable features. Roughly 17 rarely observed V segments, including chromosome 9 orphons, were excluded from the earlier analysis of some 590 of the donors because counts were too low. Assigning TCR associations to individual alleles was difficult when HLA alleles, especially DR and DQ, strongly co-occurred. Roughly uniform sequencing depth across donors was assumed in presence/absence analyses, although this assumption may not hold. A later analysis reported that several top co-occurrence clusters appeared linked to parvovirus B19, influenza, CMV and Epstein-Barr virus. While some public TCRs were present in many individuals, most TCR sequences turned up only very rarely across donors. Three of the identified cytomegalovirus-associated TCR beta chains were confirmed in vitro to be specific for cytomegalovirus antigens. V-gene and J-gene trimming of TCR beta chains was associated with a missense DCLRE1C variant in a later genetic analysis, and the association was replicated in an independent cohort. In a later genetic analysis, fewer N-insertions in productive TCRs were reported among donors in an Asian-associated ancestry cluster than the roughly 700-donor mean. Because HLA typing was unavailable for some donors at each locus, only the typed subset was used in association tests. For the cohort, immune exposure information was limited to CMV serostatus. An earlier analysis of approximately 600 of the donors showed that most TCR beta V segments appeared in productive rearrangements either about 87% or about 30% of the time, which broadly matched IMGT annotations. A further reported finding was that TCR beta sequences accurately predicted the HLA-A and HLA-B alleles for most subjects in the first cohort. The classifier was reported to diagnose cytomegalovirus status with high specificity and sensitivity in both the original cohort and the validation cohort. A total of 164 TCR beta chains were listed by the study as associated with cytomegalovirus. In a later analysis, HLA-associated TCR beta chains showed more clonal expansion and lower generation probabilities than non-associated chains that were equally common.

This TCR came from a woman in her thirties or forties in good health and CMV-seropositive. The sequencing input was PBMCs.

At the DNA level, the sequence is TGTGCCAGCAGCGTTGCTAGCGGGAGTTACGAGCAGTACTTC. It translates as CASSVASGSYEQYF. The chain is encoded by TRBV9 joined to TRBJ2-7, with 10 bases aligning to TRBD2. The CDR3 covers 14 residues, taking in both the cysteine and the phenylalanine. Just CDR3 DNA is preserved here, 42 bases in frame from base 1. CDR1 SGDLS and CDR2 YYNGEE are derived from the germline V gene. Trimmed from V: 2 bases; trimmed from J: 4 bases; junction bases lacking a gene match: 3.